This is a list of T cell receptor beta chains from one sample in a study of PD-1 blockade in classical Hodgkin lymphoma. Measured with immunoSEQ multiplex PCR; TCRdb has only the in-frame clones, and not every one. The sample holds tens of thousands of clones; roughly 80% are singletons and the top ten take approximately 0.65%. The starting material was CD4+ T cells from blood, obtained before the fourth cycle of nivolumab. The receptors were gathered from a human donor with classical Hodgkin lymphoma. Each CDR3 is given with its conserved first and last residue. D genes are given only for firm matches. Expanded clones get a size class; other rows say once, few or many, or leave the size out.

TGCGCCAGCAGTCCCGGGGCCCACTATGGCTACACCTTC	CASSPGAHYGYTF	-	few	13	TRBV10-1	TRBJ1-2
TGCAGCGTTGGGGAAATAGTTGCAGATACGCAGTATTTT	CSVGEIVADTQYF	-	-	13	TRBV29-1	TRBJ2-3
TGTGCCAGTAGTACTGGGCCGGGACAGGGGGCTTTGCGCAATCAGCCCCAGCATTTT	CASSTGPGQGALRNQPQHF	TRBD1	once	19	TRBV19	TRBJ1-5
TGTGCCAGTACGTATTGGCGCTCTGGAAACACCATATATTTT	CASTYWRSGNTIYF	-	-	14	TRBV19	TRBJ1-3
TGCGCCAGCAGCCCCCGAGCGGGGGGCGCGAACACCGGGGAGCTGTTTTTT	CASSPRAGGANTGELFF	TRBD2	-	17	TRBV5-1	TRBJ2-2
TGCGCCAGCAGCTTGGGCGGGGACTCCTACAATGAGCAGTTCTTC	CASSLGGDSYNEQFF	-	-	15	TRBV5-1	TRBJ2-1
TGCGCCAGCAGCTTCGAGGGTGGGGAGACCCAGTACTTC	CASSFEGGETQYF	-	-	13	TRBV5-1	TRBJ2-5
TGCGCCAGCAGCTTAGGTGGAGATACGCAGTATTTT	CASSLGGDTQYF	-	-	12	TRBV5-1	TRBJ2-3
TGTGCCAGCAGCCTTCGGGAGTCGACGCAAGAGACCCAGTACTTC	CASSLRESTQETQYF	-	-	15	TRBV7-9	TRBJ2-5
TGTGCCAGCAGCTATAGGGACAGGGGGTCCTACGAGCAGTACTTC	CASSYRDRGSYEQYF	TRBD1	-	15	TRBV6-5	TRBJ2-7
TGTGCCAGCAGCTTGTCCACAGGGAACACTGAAGCTTTCTTT	CASSLSTGNTEAFF	-	-	14	TRBV5-4	TRBJ1-1
TGTGCCAGCAGTGACTCACCGGGTAGCACAGATACGCAGTATTTT	CASSDSPGSTDTQYF	-	-	15	TRBV6-4	TRBJ2-3